This T cell receptor beta chain emerged from a study of cytomegalovirus exposure and HLA in healthy donors. Researchers ran the PCR with 60 Vbeta and 13 Jbeta primers. Original data processing: About 10 million of 75 million to 85 million unique TCR beta chains were shared, per a later count. Sequencing was performed with immunoSEQ multiplex PCR; in TCRdb, only in-frame clones are kept and a portion is missing. V, J and clone size are taken as reported in that table, and D and trimming were inferred from the DNA itself. This sample has around 160,000 clones, with roughly 73% found just once. The source is a woman aged 40 to 50 in good health and CMV-seropositive. Material for sequencing was PBMCs.

In DNA, the CDR3 is TGTGCCAGCAGTTACGGTCAGGGAGGGCAAAGTGAGCAGTTCTTC. Protein: CASSYGQGGQSEQFF. The chain has TRBV6-5 and TRBJ2-1; 7 positions match TRBD2. The CDR3 length is 15 residues. The germline V gene encodes CDR1 MNHEY and CDR2 SVGAGI. The J segment lost 9 bases and the V segment lost 2 bases, leaving 10 bases of the junction unmatched.